Below are 27 T cell receptor beta chains sequenced from a single sample in a study of OX40 agonist ivuxolimab in advanced cancers. Libraries were prepared by immunoSEQ multiplex PCR; TCRdb keeps only in-frame clonotypes and omits some of them. The sample has around 60,000 clones, roughly nine tenths seen once. The specimen was CD4+ or CD8+ T cells sorted from blood, collected in a trial of the OX40 agonist ivuxolimab. These receptor sequences come from an adult with an advanced solid tumor such as melanoma, head and neck, liver or kidney cancer.

V and J are TRBV9 and TRBJ2-5; D is ambiguous. Germline values: CDR1 SGDLS, CDR2 YYNGEE. CDR3 length: 14 residues. V was trimmed by 2 bases and J by 5 bases, leaving 13 bases between them. The CDR3 region has the DNA TGTGCCAGCAGCGTCGGGCCCCTCGGGGAGACCCAGTACTTC. It yields the protein CASSVGPLGETQYF.

This clone was found once. In DNA, the CDR3 is TGTGCCAGCAGCCCGCCGGGGAGCGGGAGAAACGAGCAGTACTTC. Translation gives CASSPPGSGRNEQYF. The gene calls are TRBV28 and TRBJ2-7, with 8 bases identical to TRBD2. CDR1 and CDR2 from the germline V gene are MDHEN and SYDVKM. V lost 6 bases and J lost 5; bases outside the gene matches: 12. The CDR3 contains 15 residues.

V and J are TRBV14 and TRBJ1-3, with D unclear. Trimming shortened V by 0 bases and J by 0 bases, and 15 bases separated the two germline ends. The germline CDR1 and CDR2 sequences are SGHDN and FVKESK. This CDR3 contains 18 residues. The CDR3 coding sequence is TGTGCCAGCAGCCAAGATAATACAAGGCAGAGCTCTGGAAACACCATATATTTT. Residues: CASSQDNTRQSSGNTIYF. Full variable domain (remainder filled in from reference TRBV14 and TRBJ1-3): EAGVTQFPSHSVIEKGQTVTLRCDPISGHDNLYWYRRVMGKEIKFLLHFVKESKQDESGMPNNRFLAERTGGTYSTLKVQPAELEDSGVYFCASSQDNTRQSSGNTIYFGEGSWLTVV.

This clone was counted once. CDR3 nucleotides: TGTGCCAGCAGCCAAAATCCCGGATCTAGCACAGATACGCAGTATTTT. Residues: CASSQNPGSSTDTQYF. J is TRBJ2-3 and V is TRBV9; no clear D. The CDR3 has 16 amino acids. CDR1 and CDR2 from the germline V gene are SGDLS and YYNGEE. Trimming stripped 4 bases from V and 0 bases from J, with 15 bases between.

Note on this clone: Germline and junction disagree at one end, which may indicate a read error. The chain couples TRBV7-7 to TRBJ2-5; TRBD2 agrees at 8 bases. This CDR3 is built from 15 residues. The germline V gene encodes CDR1 SSHAT and CDR2 FNYEAQ (reference sequence). For the CDR3, the DNA is TGTGCTAGCAGCTTTCGGGAGGGCCCTCGAGAGACCCAGTACTTC. Translated: CASSFREGPRETQYF.

V usage is TRBV10-3 and J usage is TRBJ2-2; 10 bases fit TRBD2. V lost 0 bases to trimming and J lost 6 bases; unmatched junction nucleotides: 4. Germline V gene sequence: CDR1 ENHRY, CDR2 SYGVKD. This CDR3 has 16 residues. The CDR3 region is CAISESLAGESGELFF. The CDR3 DNA sequence: TGTGCCATCAGTGAGTCCCTAGCGGGAGAGTCCGGGGAGCTGTTTTTT.

The chain recombines TRBV19 with TRBJ1-1, with 8 bases that match TRBD1. The V gene's germline CDR1 is LNHDA and CDR2 SQIVND (reference sequence). This CDR3 is built from 14 residues. The ends lost 7 bases at V and 2 bases at J; junction bases unmatched: 6. CDR3 region: CASTVGTGNTEAFF. CDR3 DNA sequence: TGTGCCAGTACCGTAGGGACAGGTAACACTGAAGCTTTCTTT.

This clone has just a few counts. DNA of the CDR3: TGTGCCAGCACCTTTGAAGCGGGAACCTACACAGATACGCAGTATTTT. It is translated as CASTFEAGTYTDTQYF. The gene calls are TRBV5-6 and TRBJ2-3; 7 bases fit TRBD2. CDR1 and CDR2 (germline): SGHDT, YYEEEE. The V segment lost 6 bases and the J segment 2 bases; nucleotides outside the gene matches: 12. This CDR3 contains 16 residues.

This chain joins TRBV7-8 and TRBJ1-4; 12 nucleotides align to TRBD1. The CDR3 spans 17 residues. V gave up 5 bases and J gave up 6 bases; unmatched junction bases: 10. In germline, CDR1 is SGHVS, CDR2 FQNEAQ. The CDR3 DNA follows: TGTGCCAGCAGCCAGGACGGGACAGGGGGCCTCTATGAAAAACTGTTTTTT. As protein: CASSQDGTGGLYEKLFF.

V usage is TRBV5-1 and J usage is TRBJ1-2; TRBD1 matches 10 bases. The CDR3 spans 18 residues. Germline CDR1 is SGHRS and CDR2 is YFSETQ. The V gene end was trimmed by 0 bases and the J gene end by 9 bases; junction bases not matched to a gene: 17. The CDR3 loop is CASSLGRNPPGQGTSYTF. In DNA form, the CDR3 reads TGCGCCAGCAGCTTGGGACGAAATCCTCCGGGACAGGGGACGAGCTACACCTTC.

The chain employs TRBV7-9 and TRBJ2-1, with D unclear. V lost 0 bases and J 8 bases, leaving 2 bases between the germline ends. Germline CDR1 is SEHNR and CDR2 is FQNEAQ (reference sequence). CDR3 length: 11 residues. CDR3 sequence: CASSLADEQFF. As DNA, the CDR3 is TGTGCCAGCAGCTTAGCCGATGAGCAGTTCTTC.

The chain couples TRBV14 to TRBJ2-3; 9 bases map to TRBD2. The CDR3 has 14 amino acids. Germline CDR1 and CDR2: SGHDN and FVKESK. The ends lost 6 bases at V and 3 bases at J; junction bases unmatched: 4. The CDR3 DNA reads as TGTGCCAGCAGATTCGGACTAGCGACAGATACGCAGTATTTT. Amino acid sequence: CASRFGLATDTQYF.

With respect to this clone: A junction end diverges from the germline sequence, so it may reflect a read error. The V and J genes are TRBV18 and TRBJ1-1; a possible D gene is TRBD1 (5 bases). Germline CDR1 reads KGHSH; CDR2 reads LQKENI. The CDR3 spans 13 residues. CDR3 protein: CASSSSGNTETFF. In DNA form, the CDR3 reads TGTGCCAGCTCTTCCTCAGGGAACACTGAAACTTTCTTT.

The genes are TRBV10-3 and TRBJ2-2; D not resolved. V was shortened by 9 bases and J by 7 bases, with 18 bases between the two germline ends. There are 14 residues in the CDR3. The germline gives CDR1 ENHRY, CDR2 SYGVKD. The CDR3 nucleotides are TGTGCCATTCAGAGAGGCGAACTATACGGGGAGCTGTTTTTT. It yields the protein CAIQRGELYGELFF.

This clone was seen only once. This chain links TRBV19 with TRBJ2-2; D gene uncertain. V was shortened by 6 bases and J by 0 bases, with 8 bases between the two germline ends. The CDR3 length is 14 residues. CDR1 is LNHDA, CDR2 SQIVND, per germline (reference sequence). CDR3 nucleotides: TGTGCCAGTAGACCGTCAGCGAACACCGGGGAGCTGTTTTTT. Protein: CASRPSANTGELFF.

V gene TRBV9 combines with J gene TRBJ2-1; D is unresolved. Trimming removed 4 bases at V and 1 base at J, with 24 bases between. Germline-derived CDR1 and CDR2 are SGDLS and YYNGEE. The CDR3 has 19 amino acids. CDR3 coding DNA: TGTGCCAGCAGCACCCCCGGCAGTCTAGGAAGGAGATCCTACAATGAGCAGTTCTTC. This encodes CASSTPGSLGRRSYNEQFF. Supplemented by reference TRBV9 and TRBJ2-1, the full variable domain reads DSGVTQTPKHLITATGQRVTLRCSPRSGDLSVYWYQQSLDQGLQFLIQYYNGEERAKGNILERFSAQQFPDLHSELNLSSLELGDSALYFCASSTPGSLGRRSYNEQFFGPGTRLTVL.

This clone came up a few times. Here the CDR3 DNA reads TGCGCCAGCAGCTTGGCCCCGACAGGGAGGAACACTGAAGCTTTCTTT. Its translation is CASSLAPTGRNTEAFF. The rearrangement joins TRBV5-1 to TRBJ1-1; TRBD1 agrees at 7 bases. The ends lost 0 bases at V and 1 base at J; junction bases unmatched: 6. Germline values: CDR1 SGHRS, CDR2 YFSETQ. The CDR3 runs to 16 residues.

In DNA, the CDR3 is TGCGCCAGCAACCAACAGGGGCAGAACACTGAAGCTTTCTTT. Amino acid sequence: CASNQQGQNTEAFF. This chain connects TRBV10-2 to TRBJ1-1; TRBD1 aligns across 7 bases. CDR1 and CDR2 (germline): WSHSY, SAAADI. CDR3 length: 14 residues. J gave up 1 base and V 7 bases, and 6 bases lay outside the gene matches.

This clone was seen a handful of times. The same CDR3 also results from other DNA sequences found in this sample. The chain has TRBV7-2 and TRBJ1-2; 9 bases fit TRBD1. J gave up 8 bases and V 5 bases, and 6 bases lay outside the gene matches. Germline-derived CDR1 and CDR2 are SGHTA and FQGNSA. The CDR3 length is 13 residues. The CDR3 nucleotides are TGTGCCAGCAGCCTTGGGACAGGGCGCGGCTACACCTTC. This gives the protein CASSLGTGRGYTF.

This clone was seen just once. The chain employs TRBV18 and TRBJ1-2; 7 nucleotides line up with TRBD1. The CDR3 has 15 residues. With V trimmed by 1 base and J by 5 bases, 7 bases remained unmatched. The germline V gene encodes CDR1 KGHSH and CDR2 LQKENI. The CDR3 reads CASSPRTGQSYGYTF. The CDR3 bases are TGTGCCAGCTCACCACGGACAGGACAATCTTATGGCTACACCTTC.

The CDR3 DNA sequence: TGTGCCAGCTCTTCCGGGACTAGCGGCTCCTACGAGCAGTACTTC. Residues: CASSSGTSGSYEQYF. V is TRBV18 and J is TRBJ2-5, with 11 bases fitting TRBD2. The end of the DNA is better explained by TRBJ2-7, so the J call may be wrong. Germline V gives CDR1 KGHSH, CDR2 LQKENI. The CDR3 runs 15 residues.

This clone was detected only once. V and J are TRBV28 and TRBJ1-1; 8 positions match TRBD1. V trimming: 6 bases; J trimming: 7 bases; junction bases outside the gene matches: 7. This CDR3 has 13 residues. CDR1 and CDR2 from the germline V gene are MDHEN and SYDVKM. Here the CDR3 reads CASSHDRGLEAFF. DNA of the CDR3: TGTGCCAGCAGCCACGACAGGGGACTTGAAGCTTTCTTT.

V is TRBV30 and J is TRBJ2-3; a weak D match, TRBD2 (5 bases). Trimming pared 2 bases from V and 0 bases from J, leaving 15 bases between. The CDR3 extends over 16 amino acids. The germline gives CDR1 GTSNPN, CDR2 SVGIG (reference sequence). The CDR3 DNA sequence: TGTGCCTGGAGTCCGCCGGAGCGGAGGAGCACAGATACGCAGTATTTT. Amino acids: CAWSPPERRSTDTQYF.

V gene TRBV5-1 combines with J gene TRBJ2-1; TRBD2 matches at 11 bases. V lost 2 bases, J lost 4 bases, and 11 bases stayed unmatched. Germline V gene data show CDR1 as SGHRS and CDR2 as YFSETQ. The CDR3 extends over 18 amino acids. This CDR3 reads CASSFGRGLAGPYNEQFF. CDR3 nucleotides: TGCGCCAGCAGCTTTGGCCGAGGACTAGCGGGCCCTTACAATGAGCAGTTCTTC.

This clone was detected once. The V and J genes are TRBV28 and TRBJ1-2; TRBD1 matches 8 bases. CDR1 is MDHEN, CDR2 SYDVKM, per germline. V was clipped by 4 bases and J by 8 bases; unmatched bases: 6. This CDR3 comprises 13 residues. CDR3 coding DNA: TGTGCCAGCAGTTCGTTCACAGGGGGAGGCTACACCTTC. Protein product: CASSSFTGGGYTF.

This clone was detected a few times. This rearrangement joins TRBV11-2 to TRBJ2-7, with D hard to call. V gave up 4 bases and J gave up 6 bases, with 7 bases separating them. This CDR3 is built from 11 residues. The germline V gene encodes CDR1 SGHAT and CDR2 FQNNGV. CDR3 amino acids: CASSSRLEQYF. The CDR3 coding sequence is TGTGCCAGCAGCTCCCGGCTCGAGCAGTACTTC.

This sequence joins TRBV19 and TRBJ1-2, with a tentative D call TRBD1 (5 bases). Looked up from germline, CDR1 is LNHDA and CDR2 is SQIVND (reference sequence). The CDR3 has 10 residues. The CDR3 protein is CASGVHGYTF. In nucleotides, the CDR3 is TGTGCTTCGGGGGTTCATGGCTACACCTTC.